What follows are 14 T cell receptor beta chains derived from one specimen sequenced in a study of regulatory T cells. Regarding the study as a whole: Hydrophobic residues at CDR3 positions 6 and 7 were enriched in conventional CD4+ T cells of CD3G-deficient patients.

What these receptors recognize is not known. Amplification used 52 TRBV primers and 13 TRBJ primers. Sequencing was performed with immunoSEQ multiplex PCR; in TCRdb, only in-frame clones are kept and a portion is missing. The sample holds approximately 31,000 clones, 93% seen once. The material sequenced was conventional CD4+ T cells sorted from blood. These TCRs come from a child aged 2 to 15 with CD3G deficiency.

This clone appeared a single time. The chain is built from TRBV7-9 and TRBJ2-3, with D unclear. Trimming stripped 5 bases from V and 2 bases from J, with 14 bases between. Germline CDR1 and CDR2: SEHNR and FQNEAQ (reference sequence). There are 15 residues in the CDR3. The CDR3 sequence: CASSLGVVSTDTQYF. DNA of the CDR3: TGTGCCAGCAGCCTAGGAGTAGTTTCCACAGATACGCAGTATTTT.

The gene calls are TRBV30 and TRBJ2-7; TRBD2 is a possible D gene (6 bases). The CDR3 covers 13 residues. CDR1 is GTSNPN, CDR2 SVGIG, per germline (reference sequence). Trimming left V 4 bases short and J 4 bases short, with 14 bases between. The CDR3 here is CAWKIGGDYEQYF. CDR3 DNA: TGTGCCTGGAAAATAGGCGGGGATTACGAGCAGTACTTC. The whole variable domain, filled in from reference TRBV30 and TRBJ2-7, reads SQTIHQWPATLVQPVGSPLSLECTVEGTSNPNLYWYRQAAGRGLQLLFYSVGIGQISSEVPQNLSASRPQDRQFILSSKKLLLSDSGFYLCAWKIGGDYEQYFGPGTRLTVT.

This chain joins TRBV6-1 and TRBJ1-2, with D unresolved. This CDR3 comprises 14 residues. Trimming cost V 3 bases and J 4 bases, with 12 bases left between them. From germline, CDR1 is MNHNS and CDR2 SASEGT. The CDR3 bases are TGTGCCAGCAGTGAGATGAGGGTTAGCTATGGCTACACCTTC. Amino acids: CASSEMRVSYGYTF.

The chain links TRBV28 to TRBJ2-1; a possible D gene is TRBD2 (6 bases). The V gene's germline CDR1 is MDHEN and CDR2 SYDVKM. Trimming stripped 2 bases from V and 6 bases from J, with 11 bases between. The CDR3 runs to 14 residues. Here the CDR3 DNA reads TGTGCCAGCAGTTTAGGGTCCGGGGGCAATGAGCAGTTCTTC. Amino acids: CASSLGSGGNEQFF.

A single count supports this clone. CDR3 nucleotides: TGCGCCAGCAGAGGAGCGGCCACAGATACGCAGTATTTT. Its protein is CASRGAATDTQYF. The J gene is TRBJ2-3, the V gene TRBV10-2; TRBD2 might be the D (5 bases). This CDR3 region has 13 residues. Germline V CDR1 and CDR2: WSHSY, SAAADI. The V and J ends lost 6 bases and 2 bases respectively, with 9 bases between them.

This chain connects TRBV5-3 to TRBJ1-5; D is possibly TRBD1 (6 bases). TRBV5-3 is filed as an ORF, its function uncertain. The CDR3 sequence is 17 residues long. Trimming pared 0 bases from V and 6 bases from J, leaving 19 bases between. The CDR3 spells CARSLGLPWGAGQPQHF. The DNA for the CDR3 is TGTGCCAGAAGCTTGGGCCTACCGTGGGGGGCTGGTCAGCCCCAGCATTTT.

V and J are TRBV18 and TRBJ2-7, with D maybe TRBD1 (6 bases). Germline lookup yields CDR1 KGHSH and CDR2 LQKENI. V lost 4 bases and J 7 bases, leaving 14 bases between the germline ends. CDR3 size: 13 residues. CDR3 DNA sequence: TGTGCCAGCTCACGAGATGGACAGCGTGAGCAGTACTTC. This codes for CASSRDGQREQYF.

This clone was recorded once. The rearrangement joins TRBV30 to TRBJ1-2; possibly TRBD1 for D (5 bases). V was trimmed by 4 bases and J by 0 bases, leaving 15 bases between them. Germline V gene data show CDR1 as GTSNPN and CDR2 as SVGIG (reference sequence). CDR3 size: 15 residues. DNA for the CDR3: TGTGCCTGGAATCCGACAGTTCTTTCTAACTATGGCTACACCTTC. It codes for CAWNPTVLSNYGYTF.

The rearrangement uses TRBV28 and TRBJ2-2; tentative D call: TRBD2 (5 bases). CDR1 and CDR2 from the germline V gene are MDHEN and SYDVKM. Trimming cost V 8 bases and J 1 base, with 8 bases left between them. This CDR3 is 13 amino acids long. In DNA, the CDR3 is TGTGCCAGCCTAGCACTGAACACCGGGGAGCTGTTTTTT. Translated, it gives CASLALNTGELFF. The complete variable domain, with remaining parts taken from reference TRBV28 and TRBJ2-2, reads DVKVTQSSRYLVKRTGEKVFLECVQDMDHENMFWYRQDPGLGLRLIYFSYDVKMKEKGDIPEGYSVSREKKERFSLILESASTNQTSMYLCASLALNTGELFFGEGSRLTVL.

The J gene is TRBJ2-3, the V gene TRBV7-7; D gene uncertain. The V and J ends lost 8 bases and 2 bases respectively, with 11 bases between them. Germline V gene lookup returns CDR1 SSHAT and CDR2 FNYEAQ (reference sequence). This CDR3 contains 13 residues. The CDR3 bases are TGTGCCAGCTCGGCAACAGTCACAGATACGCAGTATTTT. Its translation is CASSATVTDTQYF.

The V and J genes are TRBV6-6 and TRBJ2-1, with a possible D match to TRBD1 (7 bases). The CDR3 runs to 13 residues. The germline CDR1 and CDR2 sequences are MNHNY and SVGAGI (reference sequence). V dropped 2 bases and J dropped 15 bases, with 17 bases sitting between them. The CDR3 here is CASSYGDAGQPFF. Here the CDR3 DNA reads TGTGCCAGCAGTTACGGGGATGCGGGACAGCCGTTCTTC.

This chain joins TRBV5-1 and TRBJ2-3, with 8 bases lining up with TRBD1. CDR1 and CDR2 (germline): SGHRS, YFSETQ. With V trimmed by 4 bases and J by 0 bases, 4 bases remained unmatched. CDR3 length: 15 amino acids. CDR3 coding DNA: TGCGCCAGCAGCCTCCGGGACAGGAGCACAGATACGCAGTATTTT. Translated, it gives CASSLRDRSTDTQYF. Using reference TRBV5-1 and TRBJ2-3 for the parts outside the CDR3, the full variable domain is KAGVTQTPRYLIKTRGQQVTLSCSPISGHRSVSWYQQTPGQGLQFLFEYFSETQRNKGNFPGRFSGRQFSNSRSEMNVSTLELGDSALYLCASSLRDRSTDTQYFGPGTRLTVL.

The CDR3 sequence: CASSFGQDTEAFF. The DNA for the CDR3 is TGTGCCAGCAGCTTCGGACAGGACACTGAAGCTTTCTTT. The gene calls are TRBV6-5 and TRBJ1-1; 7 bases line up with TRBD1. The CDR3 extends over 13 amino acids. Germline-derived CDR1 and CDR2 are MNHEY and SVGAGI. V shed 6 bases, J shed 3 bases, and the junction held 4 bases outside the gene matches.

The chain recombines TRBV28 with TRBJ1-4; maybe TRBD1 (5 bases). Germline loops: CDR1 MDHEN, CDR2 SYDVKM. V lost 4 bases to trimming and J lost 4 bases, with 13 bases between them. The CDR3 runs 15 residues. CDR3 loop: CASSSPTVSNEKLFF. In DNA form, the CDR3 reads TGTGCCAGCAGTTCCCCGACAGTTAGTAATGAAAAACTGTTTTTT. Combining the CDR3 with reference TRBV28 and TRBJ1-4 gives the whole variable domain DVKVTQSSRYLVKRTGEKVFLECVQDMDHENMFWYRQDPGLGLRLIYFSYDVKMKEKGDIPEGYSVSREKKERFSLILESASTNQTSMYLCASSSPTVSNEKLFFGSGTQLSVL.